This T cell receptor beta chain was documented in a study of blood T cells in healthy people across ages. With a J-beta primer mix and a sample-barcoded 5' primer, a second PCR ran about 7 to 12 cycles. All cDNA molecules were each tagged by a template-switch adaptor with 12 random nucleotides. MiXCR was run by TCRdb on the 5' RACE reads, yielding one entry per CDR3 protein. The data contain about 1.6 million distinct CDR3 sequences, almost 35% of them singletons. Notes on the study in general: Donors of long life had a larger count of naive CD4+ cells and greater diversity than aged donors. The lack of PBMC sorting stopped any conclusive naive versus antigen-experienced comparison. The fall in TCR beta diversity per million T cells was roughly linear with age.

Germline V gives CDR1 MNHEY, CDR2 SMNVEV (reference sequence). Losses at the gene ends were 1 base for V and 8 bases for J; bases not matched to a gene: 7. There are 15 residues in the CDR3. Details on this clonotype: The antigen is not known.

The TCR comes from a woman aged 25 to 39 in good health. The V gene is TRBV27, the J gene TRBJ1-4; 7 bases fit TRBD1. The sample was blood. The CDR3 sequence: CASSLYGTVKEKLFF. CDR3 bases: TGTGCCAGCAGTTTATATGGGACAGTAAAAGAAAAACTGTTTTTT.